This TCR beta chain was identified during a study of cytomegalovirus exposure and HLA in healthy donors (dated by TCRdb to about 2017). Turning to the overall study: An earlier analysis of roughly 610 of the donors reported 276 Gb of sequence data and 95 million to 120 million unique TCR beta sequences obtained from about 179 million T cells. An early release covering roughly 640 HLA-typed donors comprised 300 to 350 gigabases of sequencing data and around 80 million unique TCR sequences. Of the 300 to 500 genotyped donors, more than 75% were placed in the genetic ancestry cluster associated with self-reported Caucasian donors. The study was designed to test whether signatures of past pathogen exposure could be identified by cataloging public T cell receptors. The T cell repertoires of several hundred subjects were profiled by immunosequencing and related to cytomegalovirus serostatus. In addition to the first cohort of around 670 subjects, a separate validation cohort of approximately 130 different subjects was used. To predict cytomegalovirus infection status, the study combined high-throughput TCR immunosequencing, statistical association of individual TCRs with disease status, and machine learning. A later analysis re-analyzed previously published TCR beta repertoires from approximately 700 donors and added high-resolution HLA genotyping to study TCR occurrence patterns. The later analysis used no new phenotypic data to find candidate immune exposures, relying instead on TCR beta sequences and their occurrence across donors. An earlier analysis of 587 of the donors used high-throughput TCR beta sequencing to judge whether each TCR beta V gene segment behaved as functional or pseudogenic. Alongside the repertoire data, information on donor age, sex, ethnicity and CMV serostatus was compiled. A later genetic analysis used genome-wide SNP genotypes for about three fifths of the 666 donors, treating that subset as a discovery cohort. All discovery cohort repertoires had been generated on a single sequencing platform. Both class I and class II loci were covered by HLA typing, at four-digit resolution. Typing coverage differed by locus: A, B, C, DRB1 and DQB1 were typed in roughly 620-630 donors, DQA1 in approximately 520, DPA1 in 600 to 610, and DPB1 in roughly 470. Five DR-DQ haplotypes were treated as single units for association and clustering because of strong linkage in the cohort. Among around 400 genotyped donors of the cohort, an average of approximately 200,000 unique TCR beta nucleotide sequences was sequenced per donor, of which about 19% were non-productive.

Libraries were constructed by the immunoSEQ multiplex PCR assay. A mixture of 60 forward primers for TCR Vbeta segments and 13 reverse primers for TCR Jbeta segments was used in the multiplex PCR. The CDR3 region of rearranged TCR beta genes was amplified from genomic DNA by a multiplex PCR assay. On the Illumina HiSeq System, the amplified TCR beta libraries were sequenced as 87-base-pair reads. The authors' pipeline ran thus. A later analysis tallied approximately 87 million unique TCR beta chains across the approximately 670 repertoires, and roughly 11 million of those chains were shared by two or more donors. A nearest-neighbor algorithm error-corrected the raw reads and collapsed the reads into unique sequences, merging closely related sequences to remove PCR and sequencing errors. V, D and J gene segments were assigned by aligning CDR3 sequences to IMGT reference sequences. Each retained sequence needed at least a six-nucleotide match to both a V gene segment and a J gene segment. A rearrangement was called productive if the CDR3 had no stop codons and remained in frame with V and J, and every other rearrangement was called non-productive. CDR3 was defined by IMGT convention, running from the second conserved V-encoded cysteine to the conserved J-encoded phenylalanine. In an earlier analysis of around 540 of the donors, sequences lacking an unambiguous match to a single V gene segment were excluded. An earlier analysis of several hundred of the donors called V segments functional above 56.7% productive rearrangements and segregating when the between-donor standard deviation exceeded 5%. To diagnose cytomegalovirus status from the catalog of TCR beta chain sequences, a statistical classification framework was built. In a later analysis, V and J genes were assigned by comparing TCR nucleotide sequences against IMGT/GENE-DB human TR gene sequences. Using the TCRdist pipeline, a later analysis assigned CDR3 sequences along with most-parsimonious VDJ recombination scenarios. A later analysis defined each TCR beta chain by its CDR3 amino acid sequence plus V-gene family, and excluded reads lacking a unique V-gene family. To address suspected cross-contamination and a sequencing artifact, a later analysis removed 550 to 750 highly shared, low-generation-probability nucleotide sequences. For each public chain, a later analysis derived a clonal expansion index from normalized ranks of inferred template counts within each repertoire. A later analysis computed generation probabilities with a VDJ recombination model fitted to out-of-frame rearrangements, and checked the results against IGoR. A later analysis scored TCR-TCR, TCR-HLA and TCR-CMV co-occurrence with hypergeometric tests, applying a repertoire-size bias correction to TCR pairs. In a later analysis, false discovery rates were estimated by permuting HLA or CMV assignments 20 times. In a later analysis, co-occurring TCRs were grouped using DBSCAN, with TCRdist sequence similarity added in when clustering inside HLA-allele-positive subsets. Repertoires with fewer than 30,000 or more than 120,000 public chains were left out of co-occurrence clustering, as were four to six repertoires with anomalous nucleotide sharing. TCRdb limited this immuneACCESS table to in-frame rearrangements with V and J called. A share of clones is missing; checked studies link under half to unresolved V genes, and the rest is unexplained. V and J calls and clone size follow that table, whereas D and trimming were derived from the DNA. Across this sample there are 82,000 or so clones, with roughly a tenth seen only once. Jointly, the top ten make up approximately 25% of the sample.

This clone was picked up a small number of times. It lacks a known antigen. No base qualities exist here, and no much larger clone lies one base off it. The cohort was made up of under 800 healthy bone marrow donors. At the time of sampling, all cohort members were nominally healthy, though unrecorded immune exposures were likely present. The donor was CMV seropositive and belonged to the group of more than 250 seropositive cohort members. Each donor provided a peripheral blood sample, and peripheral blood mononuclear cells were used for TCR beta sequencing. Genomic DNA extraction from the blood cell samples was performed with the Qiagen DNeasy Blood Extraction Kit. Measured from the cysteine to the phenylalanine, the CDR3 is 13 residues long. Here the CDR3 DNA is all that survives: 39 bases in frame from base 1. V and J are trimmed by 6 bases and 5 bases, and the gene matches miss 5 bases of the junction. The CDR1 and CDR2 encoded by the germline V gene are SGHDN and FVKESK.

What the authors observed across the whole study: An earlier analysis of approximately 590 of the donors showed that most TCR beta V segments appeared in productive rearrangements either about 87% or about 30% of the time, which broadly matched IMGT annotations. The study gave a list of some 150 TCR beta chains associated with cytomegalovirus. Specific HLA alleles were associated with over 15,000 TCR beta sequences at a false discovery rate of 0.05 in a later analysis. The authors suggested that the approach could potentially be extended to other disease states and immunological phenotypes. In a later analysis, most CMV-associated TCR beta chains were found to appear HLA-restricted, with HLA associations seemingly driven largely by CMV exposure. In this cohort, only TCR beta chains were sequenced, and detectable features were limited by the absence of alpha or paired-chain data. The classifier was reported to diagnose cytomegalovirus status with high specificity and sensitivity in both the original and validation cohorts. Most TCR sequences were observed very rarely across donors, whereas some public TCRs were present in many individuals. When HLA alleles, especially DR and DQ, strongly co-occurred, attributing TCR associations to individual alleles was difficult. The sequencing pipeline was judged likely to have produced a cluster of highly shared sequence variants as a technical artifact. In a later analysis, several top co-occurrence clusters were reported to appear linked to parvovirus B19, influenza, CMV and Epstein-Barr virus. A later genetic analysis reported fewer N-insertions in productive TCRs among donors in an Asian-associated ancestry cluster than the roughly 700-donor mean. Some IMGT-functional V segments, including TRBV6-2 and TRBV6-3, could not be distinguished by the 87-base-pair reads and were therefore excluded. A few of the identified cytomegalovirus-associated TCR beta chains were confirmed in vitro to be specific for cytomegalovirus antigens. A later genetic analysis associated a missense DCLRE1C variant with V-gene and J-gene trimming of TCR beta chains, and an independent cohort replicated the association. Compared with equally common non-associated chains, HLA-associated TCR beta chains in a later analysis were more clonally expanded and had lower generation probabilities. Sequencing depth was assumed to be roughly uniform across donors in the presence/absence analyses, though that assumption may not hold. In a later analysis, TCR association rates were found to vary across HLA loci, with the most associated TCRs seen for DRB1 alleles and the fewest for HLA-C alleles. A further reported finding was that TCR beta sequences accurately predicted the HLA-A and HLA-B alleles for most subjects in the first cohort. Correlated functional status among segregating V segments might be attributable to linkage disequilibrium, but an unknown experimental factor could not be ruled out. The only immune exposure information available for the cohort was CMV serostatus. Because HLA typing was unavailable for some donors at each locus, only the typed subset was used in association tests. Over 15 rarely observed V segments, including chromosome 9 orphons, were excluded from the earlier analysis of approximately 600 of the donors because counts were too low.

This receptor was obtained from a man in his sixties in good health and CMV-seropositive. The sample taken for sequencing was PBMCs. The sequence links TRBV14 to TRBJ1-2; 8 central bases correspond to TRBD1. The nucleotide sequence is TGTGCCAGCAGTCCTACAGGGGGGTATGGCTACACCTTC. This is translated as CASSPTGGYGYTF.